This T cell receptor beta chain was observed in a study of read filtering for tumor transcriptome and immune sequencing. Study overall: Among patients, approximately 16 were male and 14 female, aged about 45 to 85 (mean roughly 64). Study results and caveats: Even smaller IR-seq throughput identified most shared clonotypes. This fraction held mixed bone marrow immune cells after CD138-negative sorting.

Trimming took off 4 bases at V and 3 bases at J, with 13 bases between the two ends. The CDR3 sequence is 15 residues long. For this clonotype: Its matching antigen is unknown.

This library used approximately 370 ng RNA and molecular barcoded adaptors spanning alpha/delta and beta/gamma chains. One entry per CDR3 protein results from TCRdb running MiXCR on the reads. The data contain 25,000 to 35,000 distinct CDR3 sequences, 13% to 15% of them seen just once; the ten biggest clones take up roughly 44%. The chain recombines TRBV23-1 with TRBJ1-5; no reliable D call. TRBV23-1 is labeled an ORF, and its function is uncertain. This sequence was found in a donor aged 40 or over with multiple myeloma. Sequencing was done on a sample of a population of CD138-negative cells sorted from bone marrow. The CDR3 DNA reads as TGCGCCAGCAGTCTCACCATTCGGAACAATCAGCCCCAGCATTTT. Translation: CASSLTIRNNQPQHF.